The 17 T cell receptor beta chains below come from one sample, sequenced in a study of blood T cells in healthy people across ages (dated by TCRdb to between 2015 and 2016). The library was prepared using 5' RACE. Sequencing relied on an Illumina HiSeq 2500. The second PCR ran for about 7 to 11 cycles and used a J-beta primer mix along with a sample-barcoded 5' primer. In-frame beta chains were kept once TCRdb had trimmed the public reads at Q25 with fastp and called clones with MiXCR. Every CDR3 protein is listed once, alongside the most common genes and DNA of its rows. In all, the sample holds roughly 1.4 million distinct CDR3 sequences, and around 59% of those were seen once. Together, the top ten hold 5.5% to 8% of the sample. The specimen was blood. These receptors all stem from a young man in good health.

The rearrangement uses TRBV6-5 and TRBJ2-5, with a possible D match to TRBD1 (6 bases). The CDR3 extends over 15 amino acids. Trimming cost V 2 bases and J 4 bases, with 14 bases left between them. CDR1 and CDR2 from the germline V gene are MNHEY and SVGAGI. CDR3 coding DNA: TGTGCCAGCAGTTACGAGACAGGTGTGATAGAGACCCAGTACTTC. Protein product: CASSYETGVIETQYF.

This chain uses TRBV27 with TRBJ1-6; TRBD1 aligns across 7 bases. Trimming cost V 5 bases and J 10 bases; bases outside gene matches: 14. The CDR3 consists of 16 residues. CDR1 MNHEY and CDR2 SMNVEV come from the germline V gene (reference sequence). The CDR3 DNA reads TGTGCCAGCAGTCCCGAAACGACAGGGTTAGGATCACCCCTCCACTTT. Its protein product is CASSPETTGLGSPLHF.

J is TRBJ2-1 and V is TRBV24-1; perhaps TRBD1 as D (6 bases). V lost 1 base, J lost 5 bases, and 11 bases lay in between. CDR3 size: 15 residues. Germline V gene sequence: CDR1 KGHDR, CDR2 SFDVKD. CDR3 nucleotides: TGTGCCACCAGTGATTTAGGGACAAGACACAATGAGCAGTTCTTC. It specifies CATSDLGTRHNEQFF.

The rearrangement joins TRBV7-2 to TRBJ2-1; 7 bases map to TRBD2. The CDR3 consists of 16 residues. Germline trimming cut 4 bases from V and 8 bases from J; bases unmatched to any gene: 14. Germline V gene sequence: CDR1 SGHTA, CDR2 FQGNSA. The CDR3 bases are TGTGCCAGCAGCTCTGGGGGGGAGGGGTTCGCCGATGAGCAGTTCTTC. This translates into CASSSGGEGFADEQFF. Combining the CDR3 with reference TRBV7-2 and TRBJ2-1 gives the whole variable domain GAGVSQSPSNKVTEKGKDVELRCDPISGHTALYWYRQSLGQGLEFLIYFQGNSAPDKSGLPSDRFSAERTGGSVSTLTIQRTQQEDSAVYLCASSSGGEGFADEQFFGPGTRLTVL.

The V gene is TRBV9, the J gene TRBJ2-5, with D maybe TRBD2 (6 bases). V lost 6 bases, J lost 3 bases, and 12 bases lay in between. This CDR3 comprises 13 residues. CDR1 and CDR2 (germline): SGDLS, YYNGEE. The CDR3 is CASKSSGEETQYF. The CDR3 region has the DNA TGTGCCAGCAAGAGTAGCGGCGAAGAGACCCAGTACTTC.

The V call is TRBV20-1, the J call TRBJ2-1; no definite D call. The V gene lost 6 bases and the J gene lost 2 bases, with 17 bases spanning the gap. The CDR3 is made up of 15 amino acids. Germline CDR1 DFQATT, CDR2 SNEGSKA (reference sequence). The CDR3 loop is CSASVWQLPYNEQFF. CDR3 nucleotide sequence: TGCAGTGCGAGCGTCTGGCAGCTTCCCTACAATGAGCAGTTCTTC.

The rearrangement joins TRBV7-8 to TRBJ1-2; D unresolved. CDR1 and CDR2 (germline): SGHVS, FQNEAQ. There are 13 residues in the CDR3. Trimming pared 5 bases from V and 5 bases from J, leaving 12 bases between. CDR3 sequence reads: CASSPGSRYGYTF. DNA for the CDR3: TGTGCCAGCAGCCCTGGCTCTCGTTATGGCTACACCTTC.

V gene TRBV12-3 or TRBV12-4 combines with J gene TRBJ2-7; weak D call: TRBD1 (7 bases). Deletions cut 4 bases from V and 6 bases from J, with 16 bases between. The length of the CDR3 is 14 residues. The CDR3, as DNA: TGTGCCAGCAGTTGGCGGGACAGCCCGTTCGAGCAGTACTTC. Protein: CASSWRDSPFEQYF.

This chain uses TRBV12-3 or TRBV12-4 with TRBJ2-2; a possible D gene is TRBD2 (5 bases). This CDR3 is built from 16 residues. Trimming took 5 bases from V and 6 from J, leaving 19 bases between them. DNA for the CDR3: TGTGCCAGCAGTCCCGGGGAAGAGAGCGCCTCCGGGGAGCTGTTTTTT. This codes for CASSPGEESASGELFF.

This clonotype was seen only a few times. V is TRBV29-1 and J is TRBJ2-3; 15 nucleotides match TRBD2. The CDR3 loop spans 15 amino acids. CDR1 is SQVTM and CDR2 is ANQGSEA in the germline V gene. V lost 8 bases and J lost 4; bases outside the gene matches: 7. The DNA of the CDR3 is TGCAGCATCTGGACTAGCGGGGGGGCCTCAGATACGCAGTATTTT. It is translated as CSIWTSGGASDTQYF.

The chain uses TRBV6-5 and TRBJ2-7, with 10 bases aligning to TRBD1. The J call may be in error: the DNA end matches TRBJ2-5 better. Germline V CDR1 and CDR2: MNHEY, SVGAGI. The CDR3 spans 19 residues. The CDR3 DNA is TGTGCCAGCAGTTACTCGATCCCACCCCCGGACAGGGGGGAAGAGACCCAGTACTTC. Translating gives CASSYSIPPPDRGEETQYF.

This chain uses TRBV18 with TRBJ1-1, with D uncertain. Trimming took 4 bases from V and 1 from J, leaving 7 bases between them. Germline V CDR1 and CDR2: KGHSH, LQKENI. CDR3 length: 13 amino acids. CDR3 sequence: CASSLNTNTEAFF. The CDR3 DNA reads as TGTGCCAGCTCACTGAACACGAACACTGAAGCTTTCTTT.

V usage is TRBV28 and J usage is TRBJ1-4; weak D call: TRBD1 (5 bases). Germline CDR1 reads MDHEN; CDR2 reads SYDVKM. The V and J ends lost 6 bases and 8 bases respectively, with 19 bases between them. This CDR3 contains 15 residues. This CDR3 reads CASSIHLASGEKLFF. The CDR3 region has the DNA TGTGCCAGCAGCATCCACCTTGCGTCAGGGGAAAAACTGTTTTTT.

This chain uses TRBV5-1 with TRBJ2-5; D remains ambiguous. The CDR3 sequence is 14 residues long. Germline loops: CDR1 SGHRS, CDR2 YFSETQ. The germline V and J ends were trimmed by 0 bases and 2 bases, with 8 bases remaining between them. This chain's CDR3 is CASSLEATQETQYF. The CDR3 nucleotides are TGCGCCAGCAGCTTGGAGGCAACTCAAGAGACCCAGTACTTC.

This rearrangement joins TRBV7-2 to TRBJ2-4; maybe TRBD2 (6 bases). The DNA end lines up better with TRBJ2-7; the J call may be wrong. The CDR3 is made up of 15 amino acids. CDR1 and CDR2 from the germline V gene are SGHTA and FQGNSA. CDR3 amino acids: CASSLARGLSYEQYF. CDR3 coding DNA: TGTGCCAGCAGCCTTGCTAGGGGACTTTCCTACGAGCAGTACTTC.

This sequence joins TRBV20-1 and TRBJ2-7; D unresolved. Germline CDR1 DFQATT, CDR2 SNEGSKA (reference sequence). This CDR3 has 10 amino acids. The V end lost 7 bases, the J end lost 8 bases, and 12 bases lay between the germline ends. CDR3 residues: CSGAVDQQYF. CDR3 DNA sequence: TGCAGTGGGGCGGTTGACCAGCAGTACTTC.

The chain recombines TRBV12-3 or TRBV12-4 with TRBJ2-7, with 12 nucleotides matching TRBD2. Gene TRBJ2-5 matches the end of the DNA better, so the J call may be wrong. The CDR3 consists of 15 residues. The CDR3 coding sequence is TGTGCCAGCAGTGGACTAGCGGGGATTGGGGAGACCCAGTACTTC. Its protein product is CASSGLAGIGETQYF.